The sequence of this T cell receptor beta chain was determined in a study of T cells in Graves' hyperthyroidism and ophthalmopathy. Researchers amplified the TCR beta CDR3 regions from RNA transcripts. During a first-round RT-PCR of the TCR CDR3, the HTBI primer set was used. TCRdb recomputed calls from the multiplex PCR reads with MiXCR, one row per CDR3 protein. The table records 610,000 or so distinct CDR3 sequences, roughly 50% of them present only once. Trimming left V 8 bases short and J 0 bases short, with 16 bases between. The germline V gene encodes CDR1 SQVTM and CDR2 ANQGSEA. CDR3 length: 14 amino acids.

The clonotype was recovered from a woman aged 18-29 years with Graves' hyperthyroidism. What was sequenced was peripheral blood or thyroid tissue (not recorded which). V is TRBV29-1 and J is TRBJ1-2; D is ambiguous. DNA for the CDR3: TGCAGCTTGGACTTGATGGCCTCTAACTATGGCTACACCTTC. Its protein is CSLDLMASNYGYTF.